A selection of T cell receptor beta chains follows, all from one sample in a study of cytomegalovirus exposure and HLA in healthy donors. Sequencing used immunoSEQ multiplex PCR; TCRdb keeps in-frame clones, though not all of them. The sample includes 150,000 or so clones, approximately 80% seen only once; the top ten take under 1.5%. Sequencing was done on a sample of PBMCs. Source of these receptors: a female donor in good health and CMV-seronegative. Both conserved end residues are part of each CDR3. The D gene is left open where the match is weak. Rows give clone size only sometimes, using once, few, many, or a class for an expanded clone.

>TRBJ2-7|NA|TRBV11-2|13|TRBD2
CASSSSGAYEQYF
TGTGCCAGCAGCTCTAGCGGGGCCTACGAGCAGTACTTC
>TRBJ1-1|NA|TRBV28|12|NA
CASSSSGGQAFF
TGTGCCAGCAGTTCCTCGGGGGGCCAGGCTTTCTTT
>TRBJ2-7|NA|TRBV28|16|TRBD2
CASSLPASGNSYEQYF
TGTGCCAGCAGTTTACCGGCTAGCGGGAACTCCTACGAGCAGTACTTC
>TRBJ2-5|NA|TRBV11-2|14|NA
CASSLASGGETQYF
TGTGCCAGCAGCTTAGCTAGTGGGGGGGAGACCCAGTACTTC
>TRBJ2-2|NA|TRBV19|14|TRBD1
CASRRTGGGGELFF
TGTGCCAGTAGGCGGACAGGGGGCGGCGGGGAGCTGTTTTTT
>TRBJ2-7|NA|TRBV2|13|NA
CASQPDLSYEQYF
TGTGCCAGCCAGCCGGACTTATCCTACGAGCAGTACTTC
>TRBJ2-1|few|TRBV11-1|13|TRBD2
CASRATGRESRFF
TGTGCCAGCAGGGCGACTGGGCGGGAGTCTCGGTTCTTC
>TRBJ1-5|NA|TRBV4-2|15|TRBD1
CASSHRTGGNQPQHF
TGTGCCAGCAGCCATCGGACAGGGGGAAATCAGCCCCAGCATTTT
>TRBJ2-1|NA|TRBV19|14|NA
CASSAAALYNEQFF
TGTGCCAGTAGTGCGGCAGCTCTATACAATGAGCAGTTCTTC
>TRBJ1-2|NA|TRBV11-2|15|TRBD1
CASSLGDRGSYGYTF
TGTGCCAGCAGCTTAGGGGACAGGGGGAGCTATGGCTACACCTTC
>TRBJ2-5|NA|TRBV19|16|TRBD1
CASSTGTGRRSETQYF
TGTGCCAGTAGTACCGGGACAGGACGAAGGTCGGAGACCCAGTACTTC
>TRBJ2-7|NA|TRBV7-2|18|TRBD2
CASSSEGLRGSASYEQYF
TGTGCCAGCAGCTCGGAAGGGCTGCGGGGGAGCGCTTCCTACGAGCAGTACTTC
>TRBJ2-7|NA|TRBV7-2|14|NA
CASSLTADAYEQYF
TGTGCCAGCAGCCTGACAGCAGACGCCTACGAGCAGTACTTC
>TRBJ1-3|NA|TRBV7-2|17|TRBD1
CASSLGRGPLSGNTIYF
TGTGCCAGCAGCTTAGGAAGGGGGCCGCTCTCTGGAAACACCATATATTTT
>TRBJ2-5|NA|TRBV5-5|14|TRBD1
CASNPTGAYETQYF
TGTGCCAGCAACCCGACAGGGGCCTATGAGACCCAGTACTTC
>TRBJ2-5|NA|TRBV9|14|NA
CASKLPGLRETQYF
TGTGCCAGCAAACTCCCGGGACTGAGGGAGACCCAGTACTTC
>TRBJ1-4|once|TRBV5-4|14|NA
CASSLTGRDEKLFF
TGTGCCAGCAGCTTGACAGGGAGAGATGAAAAACTGTTTTTT
>TRBJ2-1|NA|TRBV28|16|TRBD2
CASTPAGERGGNEQFF
TGTGCCAGCACCCCCGCGGGGGAGAGGGGCGGTAATGAGCAGTTCTTC
>TRBJ1-3|NA|TRBV4-1|17|NA
CASSQDQGPSSGNTIYF
TGCGCCAGCAGCCAAGATCAAGGCCCTAGCTCTGGAAACACCATATATTTT
>TRBJ1-1|NA|TRBV7-8|16|TRBD1
CASSLARSQGGTEAFF
TGTGCCAGCAGCTTAGCGCGAAGTCAGGGGGGCACTGAAGCTTTCTTT
>TRBJ1-1|NA|TRBV7-9|14|TRBD1
CASSYTDRGTEAFF
TGTGCCAGCAGCTACACGGACAGGGGCACTGAAGCTTTCTTT
>TRBJ2-1|NA|TRBV11-2|16|TRBD2
CASSPRLAGGGNEQFF
TGTGCCAGCAGCCCCAGACTAGCGGGAGGAGGCAATGAGCAGTTCTTC